This TCR beta chain was sequenced for a study of identical twins. Using its own MiXCR run on the 5' RACE reads, TCRdb lists one record per CDR3 protein. In the table there are roughly 240,000 distinct CDR3 sequences, 5.5% to 8% of which are singletons. This same sample was also taken into another study, of yellow fever vaccine responses in identical twins.

The TCR comes from a woman aged 18-30 years in good health. The specimen sequenced was memory (CD45RO+) T cells sorted from blood.

CDR3 in amino acids: CSALDWDEKLFF. The DNA for the CDR3 is TGCAGTGCTCTGGACTGGGATGAAAAACTGTTTTTT. V gene TRBV20-1 combines with J gene TRBJ1-4; the D is unclear. The V gene's germline CDR1 is DFQATT and CDR2 SNEGSKA (reference sequence). The CDR3 contains 12 residues. Trimming removed 5 bases at V and 6 bases at J, with 10 bases between.